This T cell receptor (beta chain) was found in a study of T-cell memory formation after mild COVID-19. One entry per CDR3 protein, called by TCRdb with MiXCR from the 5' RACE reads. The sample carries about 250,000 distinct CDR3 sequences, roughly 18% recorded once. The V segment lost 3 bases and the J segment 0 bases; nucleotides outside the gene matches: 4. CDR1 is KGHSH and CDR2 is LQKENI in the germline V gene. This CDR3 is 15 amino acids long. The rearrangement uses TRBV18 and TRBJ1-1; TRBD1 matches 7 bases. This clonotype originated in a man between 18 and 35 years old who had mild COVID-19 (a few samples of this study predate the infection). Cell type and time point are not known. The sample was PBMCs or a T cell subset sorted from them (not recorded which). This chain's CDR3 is CASSPIQGLNTEAFF. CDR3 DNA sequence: TGTGCCAGCTCACCGATACAGGGGTTGAACACTGAAGCTTTCTTT.